This T cell receptor (beta chain) was sequenced for a study of regulatory T cells in long-lasting Graves disease. Whole-study results and caveats: Favoring TRBV28, TRBJ1-2 and TRBJ2-5 was a feature seen in persistent disease.

Time point here: newly diagnosed GD, antithyroid drugs for less than 3 months. Researchers made the TCR library from RNA that was extracted from PBMCs. Many counts were recorded for this clonotype. What it recognizes is unknown. Arm-PCR of CDR3 regions with iRepertoire HTBI primers generated TCR beta libraries. TCRdb fed the multiplex PCR reads into MiXCR, producing one record per CDR3 protein. The table includes some 370,000 distinct CDR3 sequences, roughly 12% detected once. Germline V gives CDR1 MNHNS, CDR2 SASEGT. CDR3 length equals 14 residues. The V end lost 1 base, the J end lost 4 bases, and 7 bases lay between the germline ends. These sequences were also reported in another study, on T cells in Graves' hyperthyroidism and ophthalmopathy.

This receptor was taken from a woman younger than 30 with Graves disease. The input for sequencing was peripheral blood mononuclear cells (PBMCs), taken at new diagnosis, from a patient treated with antithyroid drugs. The rearrangement links TRBV6-1 to TRBJ2-2, with D unresolved. The CDR3 DNA follows: TGTGCCAGCAGTGAAGTGGATGGCACCGGGGAGCTGTTTTTT. Translation: CASSEVDGTGELFF.